A selection of T cell receptor beta chains follows, all from one sample in a study of blood T cells in healthy people across ages. TCRdb recomputed calls from the 5' RACE reads with MiXCR, one row per CDR3 protein. Of around 940,000 distinct CDR3 sequences listed, around 54% are singletons. Sequenced: blood. The receptors derive from an older woman in good health. CDR3s include the opening cysteine and the closing phenylalanine or tryptophan. D genes are given only for firm matches. A clone size is listed for some rows: how often the clone was seen (once, few, many), or a class if it is expanded.

CDR3aa	CDR3nt	d_gene	abundance	j_gene	v_gene
CASSLPQGRTEAFF	TGTGCCAGCAGCCTACCCCAAGGCCGCACTGAAGCTTTCTTT	NA	NA	TRBJ1-1	TRBV3-1
CASSLYPQGWGYEQYF	TGTGCCAGCAGCTTATACCCCCAGGGATGGGGCTACGAGCAGTACTTC	NA	NA	TRBJ2-7	TRBV7-9
CASSRSIGGGTAETQYF	TGCGCCAGCAGCCGCAGCATCGGCGGCGGTACAGCGGAGACCCAGTACTTC	NA	once	TRBJ2-5	TRBV5-1
CASSHPGQGYYEQYF	TGTGCCAGCAGCCACCCGGGACAGGGTTACTACGAGCAGTACTTC	TRBD1	few	TRBJ2-7	TRBV6-5
CASSSPFAGREQFF	TGTGCCAGCAGCTCCCCTTTTGCAGGCCGAGAGCAGTTCTTC	NA	many	TRBJ2-1	TRBV7-2
CSAVQGAYEQYF	TGCAGTGCAGTACAGGGGGCGTACGAGCAGTACTTC	TRBD1	NA	TRBJ2-7	TRBV20-1
CASSQDRRTDRETQYF	TGCGCCAGCAGCCAAGATCGACGGACTGATCGGGAGACCCAGTACTTC	NA	NA	TRBJ2-5	TRBV4-1
CASSNSAPNWAVDTGANVPTF	TGTGCCAGCAGCAACTCAGCTCCAAACTGGGCGGTTGATACTGGGGCCAACGTCCCGACTTTC	NA	NA	TRBJ2-6	TRBV21-1
CATSRDLGNNEQFF	TGTGCCACCAGCAGAGACCTGGGTAACAATGAGCAGTTCTTC	NA	NA	TRBJ2-1	TRBV15
CAIGSRGKAGANVLTF	TGTGCCATCGGGAGCAGGGGCAAGGCTGGGGCCAACGTCCTGACTTTC	NA	NA	TRBJ2-6	TRBV27
CASSLSWHRVNYGYTF	TGTGCCAGCAGTTTATCCTGGCACCGGGTTAACTATGGCTACACCTTC	NA	few	TRBJ1-2	TRBV27
CSARDILRTNEQFF	TGCAGTGCTAGAGATATTTTAAGAACCAATGAGCAGTTCTTC	NA	NA	TRBJ2-1	TRBV20-1
CASSEEKWEAQETQYF	TGTGCCAGCAGTGAGGAGAAGTGGGAGGCCCAAGAGACCCAGTACTTC	NA	NA	TRBJ2-5	TRBV2
CASKTGTYSTDTQYF	TGTGCCAGCAAAACCGGGACCTATTCCACAGATACGCAGTATTTT	NA	few	TRBJ2-3	TRBV28
CSASRAQETQYF	TGCAGTGCTAGCAGGGCCCAAGAGACCCAGTACTTC	NA	NA	TRBJ2-5	TRBV20-1
CASSQDPRTGDNSPLHF	TGCGCCAGCAGCCAAGATCCCCGGACAGGGGATAATTCACCCCTCCACTTT	TRBD1	few	TRBJ1-6	TRBV4-1
CASSPPGAGGSTDTQYF	TGCGCCAGCAGCCCCCCGGGGGCGGGAGGTAGCACAGATACGCAGTATTTT	TRBD2	NA	TRBJ2-3	TRBV5-1
CASSLYGTGGSPLHF	TGTGCCAGCAGCTTATATGGAACGGGCGGTTCACCCCTCCACTTT	NA	NA	TRBJ1-6	TRBV7-2
CACQVRTGGRGYTF	TGTGCCTGCCAAGTCCGGACAGGGGGTCGAGGCTACACCTTC	TRBD1	few	TRBJ1-2	TRBV30
CASSSTGTHSGANVLTF	TGTGCCAGCAGCTCAACCGGGACGCACTCTGGGGCCAACGTCCTGACTTTC	NA	NA	TRBJ2-6	TRBV7-2
CASSFRWVDTQYF	TGCGCCAGCAGCTTTCGGTGGGTGGATACGCAGTATTTT	NA	once	TRBJ2-3	TRBV5-1
CASTGDGFSYEQYF	TGTGCCAGCACAGGGGACGGCTTTTCCTACGAGCAGTACTTC	NA	once	TRBJ2-7	TRBV21-1
CATSREGPFNEQFF	TGTGCCACCAGCAGAGAAGGGCCTTTCAATGAGCAGTTCTTC	NA	NA	TRBJ2-1	TRBV15
CASSRRTSGSRDTQYF	TGTGCCAGCAGCCGCCGGACTAGCGGGAGTAGAGATACGCAGTATTTT	TRBD2	few	TRBJ2-3	TRBV9
CASSFQDSGANVLTF	TGTGCCAGCAGTTTTCAGGACTCTGGGGCCAACGTCCTGACTTTC	NA	few	TRBJ2-6	TRBV12-3/TRBV12-4
CSSTGVLPETQYF	TGCAGCTCGACAGGCGTGCTTCCGGAGACCCAGTACTTC	NA	NA	TRBJ2-5	TRBV29-1